The rows below give T cell receptor beta chains drawn from one sample of a study of spatial heterogeneity in lung cancer. TCRdb processed the 5' RACE reads anew with MiXCR; each CDR3 protein has one entry. The sample shows 8,500 to 9,000 distinct CDR3 sequences, around 4.5% of them seen only once. The sample here was PBMCs, taken at surgery. These receptors were obtained from a male donor with early-stage non-small cell lung cancer. Both conserved end residues are trimmed from each CDR3.

J gene | V gene | CDR3 protein
TRBJ1-1 | TRBV6-2/TRBV6-3 | ASSMGTGAF
TRBJ2-1 | TRBV24-1 | ATSALGGISSYNEQF
TRBJ1-2 | TRBV7-9 | ASSPTELGYT
TRBJ2-5 | TRBV2 | ASGPTGSQETQY
TRBJ2-2 | TRBV12-3/TRBV12-4 | ASLRTVNTGELF
TRBJ2-3 | TRBV7-8 | ASSLALFGGITDTQY
TRBJ2-5 | TRBV2 | ASRGRLAGVQETQY
TRBJ2-7 | TRBV28 | ASSPGTSGAKEY
TRBJ2-3 | TRBV5-1 | ASNERGGRSNTQY
TRBJ2-1 | TRBV7-6 | ASSLVPSGGPYNEQF
TRBJ2-7 | TRBV5-4 | ASSLFPESYEQY
TRBJ1-1 | TRBV6-5 | TSSYGQAPF
TRBJ1-1 | TRBV18 | ASSPGGPPNTEAF